A single sample gave rise to the 27 T cell receptor beta chains below, sequenced in a study of shared clonotypes between healthy human individuals. TCRdb's copy holds only in-frame clones and misses some; the assay was immunoSEQ multiplex PCR. This sample carries about 680,000 clones, about three quarters of them seen once, and the ten largest clones take 1.5% to 2%. Sequenced input: memory CD4+ T cells sorted from blood. The subset denotes: CD45RA-negative fraction. These receptors were obtained from a woman aged 25 to 39 in good health.

This clone has a handful of counts. The chain employs TRBV27 and TRBJ2-1, with D possibly TRBD1 on 5 matching bases. The germline V and J ends were trimmed by 6 bases and 8 bases, with 20 bases remaining between them. Germline lookup yields CDR1 MNHEY and CDR2 SMNVEV (reference sequence). The CDR3 totals 15 residues. The CDR3 DNA sequence: TGTGCCAGCAGCCGCTCTCAAAGGGCCAGGGATGAGCAGTTCTTC. It encodes CASSRSQRARDEQFF.

The rearrangement uses TRBV27 and TRBJ2-7; D remains unclear. The germline CDR1 and CDR2 sequences are MNHEY and SMNVEV (reference sequence). The CDR3 spans 13 residues. Trimming took 6 bases from V and 1 from J, leaving 10 bases between them. In DNA form, the CDR3 reads TGTGCCAGCAGCCCCCGAAGGTCCTACGAGCAGTACTTC. Translated, it gives CASSPRRSYEQYF.

The rearrangement links TRBV9 to TRBJ1-4, with 11 bases lining up with TRBD1. This CDR3 contains 14 residues. Trimming took 4 bases from V and 7 from J; bases not matched to a gene: 3. Germline CDR1 SGDLS, CDR2 YYNGEE. CDR3 amino acids: CASSQGQGVEKLFF. CDR3 coding DNA: TGTGCCAGCAGCCAGGGACAGGGGGTTGAAAAACTGTTTTTT.

This clone was found many times. The chain is built from TRBV23-1 and TRBJ2-2; TRBD1 matches at 10 bases. TRBV23-1 is sorted into the ORF group, with uncertain function. The ends lost 3 bases at V and 5 bases at J; junction bases unmatched: 12. The CDR3 loop spans 18 amino acids. CDR3 coding DNA: TGCGCCAGCAGTCACTACCGGGACAGGGGTGATGGGACCGGGGAGCTGTTTTTT. This codes for CASSHYRDRGDGTGELFF.

The J gene is TRBJ2-1, the V gene TRBV6-1; 7 bases map to TRBD1. This CDR3 is 14 amino acids long. Germline trimming cut 7 bases from V and 8 bases from J; bases unmatched to any gene: 11. Germline V gives CDR1 MNHNS, CDR2 SASEGT. The chain's CDR3 is CASKEGTAGDEQFF. The CDR3 nucleotides read TGTGCCAGCAAGGAAGGGACAGCAGGCGATGAGCAGTTCTTC.

This clone was seen a single time. A much larger clone lies a single base off, so this may be a read error. The V gene is TRBV6-4, the J gene TRBJ2-7; no definite D call. This CDR3 contains 11 residues. V shed 2 bases and J shed 4 bases, with 3 bases lying between them. The V gene's germline CDR1 is MRHNA and CDR2 SNTAGT. The CDR3: CASSDGYEQYF. In DNA, the CDR3 is TGTGCCAGCAGTGACGGGTACGAGCAGTACTTC.

The sample holds a few counts of this clone. This chain uses TRBV2 with TRBJ2-1; 10 positions match TRBD2. Germline V CDR1 and CDR2: SNHLY, FYNNEI. Unmatched junction bases numbered 3, after V lost 5 bases and J lost 5 bases. The CDR3 is 14 amino acids. The DNA of the CDR3 is TGTGCCAGCAGTAGCGGGAGGGGCCACAATGAGCAGTTCTTC. Protein product: CASSSGRGHNEQFF.

The chain links TRBV4-1 to TRBJ2-5; no clear D. The CDR3 spans 15 residues. V gave up 1 base and J gave up 0 bases, with 9 bases separating them. From germline, CDR1 is MGHRA and CDR2 YSYEKL. As DNA, the CDR3 is TGCGCCAGCAGCCAAGCTGTGAATAACCAAGAGACCCAGTACTTC. It encodes CASSQAVNNQETQYF.

This clone was found many times. The chain joins TRBV9 to TRBJ2-1; D gene ambiguous. Germline CDR1 reads SGDLS; CDR2 reads YYNGEE. Trimming took off 5 bases at V and 8 bases at J, with 14 bases between the two ends. The CDR3 contains 13 residues. Here the CDR3 DNA reads TGTGCCAGCAGTTCGCTAGTGACCCATGAGCAGTTCTTC. Amino acid sequence: CASSSLVTHEQFF.

The chain employs TRBV28 and TRBJ1-2; 8 nucleotides agree with TRBD1. CDR3 size: 13 residues. Per the germline V gene, CDR1 is MDHEN and CDR2 is SYDVKM. Trimming at V came to 7 bases and at J to 5 bases, leaving 6 bases not matched to a gene. The CDR3 loop reads CASTWTGKYGYTF. CDR3 DNA sequence: TGTGCCAGCACCTGGACAGGGAAGTATGGCTACACCTTC.

CDR3 nucleotide sequence: TGTGCCAGCAGCGCGGGACAGGGCAGCTCCTACGAGCAGTACTTC. Translated, it gives CASSAGQGSSYEQYF. V and J are TRBV9 and TRBJ2-7; TRBD1 aligns across 9 bases. This CDR3 contains 15 residues. The V and J ends lost 3 bases and 0 bases, in that order; junction bases with no gene match: 4. From germline, CDR1 is SGDLS and CDR2 YYNGEE.

J is TRBJ1-2 and V is TRBV5-5; TRBD1 aligns across 10 bases. This CDR3 comprises 15 residues. V shed 7 bases, J shed 5 bases, and the junction held 11 bases outside the gene matches. The germline gives CDR1 SGHKS, CDR2 YYEKEE (reference sequence). CDR3 amino acids: CASRPREGQGYGYTF. As DNA, the CDR3 is TGTGCCAGCCGACCCAGGGAGGGACAGGGGTATGGCTACACCTTC.

The chain combines TRBV7-8 with TRBJ2-7; D remains unclear. V shed 1 base and J shed 6 bases, with 16 bases lying between them. The CDR3 is 15 residues long. Germline CDR1 and CDR2: SGHVS and FQNEAQ. In nucleotides, the CDR3 is TGTGCCAGCAGCTTAGTCGACTTTGCCCCGGGCGAGCAGTACTTC. Translating it yields CASSLVDFAPGEQYF.

This chain connects TRBV10-3 to TRBJ1-1, with a weak D call TRBD1 (5 bases). The germline gives CDR1 ENHRY, CDR2 SYGVKD. Between the trimmed V and J ends, which lost 0 bases and 3 bases, there was a span of 11 bases. CDR3 length: 15 amino acids. DNA of the CDR3: TGTGCCATCAGTGAGTCGGGGGTCGGTGACACTGAAGCTTTCTTT. Protein product: CAISESGVGDTEAFF.

The chain has TRBV5-5 and TRBJ1-3, with TRBD1 as a possible D gene (5 bases). Germline loops: CDR1 SGHKS, CDR2 YYEKEE (reference sequence). V was pared by 3 bases and J by 2 bases, with 18 bases between. The CDR3 sequence is 17 residues long. CDR3 in DNA: TGTGCCAGCAGCTCTATCCCCCAAGGACAAACTGGAAACACCATATATTTT. Amino acids: CASSSIPQGQTGNTIYF.

The V gene is TRBV2, the J gene TRBJ2-2; TRBD1 agrees at 7 bases. V lost 7 bases, J lost 5 bases, and 7 bases stayed unmatched. This CDR3 spans 14 amino acids. Looked up from germline, CDR1 is SNHLY and CDR2 is FYNNEI. The chain's CDR3 is CASKGAIVTGELFF. The CDR3 nucleotides are TGTGCCAGCAAGGGGGCGATCGTAACCGGGGAGCTGTTTTTT.

The genes are TRBV2 and TRBJ2-1, with 10 bases lining up with TRBD1. This CDR3 contains 14 residues. The ends lost 4 bases at V and 8 bases at J; junction bases unmatched: 5. CDR1 is SNHLY, CDR2 FYNNEI, per germline. Written as DNA, the CDR3 is TGTGCCAGCAGTGGACAGGGGGCCTGGTATGAGCAGTTCTTC. This sequence encodes CASSGQGAWYEQFF.

The chain couples TRBV28 to TRBJ2-3; TRBD2 might be the D (6 bases). The V end was cut by 10 bases, the J end by 0 bases, with 11 bases between. CDR3 length: 13 amino acids. Germline values: CDR1 MDHEN, CDR2 SYDVKM. CDR3 loop: CATRDSSTDTQYF. CDR3 DNA sequence: TGTGCCACACGGGACTCAAGCACAGATACGCAGTATTTT.

This sequence joins TRBV6-1 and TRBJ1-5; unclear D gene. There are 14 residues in the CDR3. Germline V lookup: CDR1 MNHNS, CDR2 SASEGT. The V end was cut by 3 bases, the J end by 4 bases, with 10 bases between. CDR3 in amino acids: CASSDADENQPQHF. The CDR3 region has the DNA TGTGCCAGCAGTGATGCGGATGAAAATCAGCCCCAGCATTTT.

The CDR3 protein is CASSLAKVLAQETQYF. The CDR3 region has the DNA TGTGCCAGCAGCTTAGCGAAGGTTCTAGCCCAAGAGACCCAGTACTTC. The chain couples TRBV11-2 to TRBJ2-5; a weak D match, TRBD2 (5 bases). CDR1 is SGHAT and CDR2 is FQNNGV in the germline V gene. The CDR3 covers 16 residues. The V gene lost 1 base and the J gene lost 1 base, with 13 bases spanning the gap.

The CDR3 DNA is TGTGCCAGCAGTTCACCGGGACTAGCTTCGGGGGCCAACGTCCTGACTTTC. As protein: CASSSPGLASGANVLTF. The chain carries TRBV28 and TRBJ2-6, with 9 bases that match TRBD2. The ends lost 4 bases at V and 4 bases at J; junction bases unmatched: 8. CDR1 and CDR2 (germline): MDHEN, SYDVKM. This CDR3 comprises 17 residues.

The rearrangement uses TRBV6-5 and TRBJ2-7; a weak D match, TRBD1 (5 bases). V was pared by 2 bases and J by 2 bases, with 10 bases between. CDR1 and CDR2 (germline): MNHEY, SVGAGI. The CDR3 contains 14 residues. DNA for the CDR3: TGTGCCAGCAGTTACCCGGGCAGGGCCTACGAGCAGTACTTC. It codes for CASSYPGRAYEQYF.

This chain uses TRBV5-6 with TRBJ2-2; D gene ambiguous. This CDR3 contains 14 residues. V gave up 6 bases and J gave up 6 bases, with 15 bases separating them. Germline CDR1 and CDR2: SGHDT and YYEEEE. Here the CDR3 reads CASKITWDSGELFF. The CDR3 nucleotides are TGTGCCAGCAAAATTACCTGGGATTCCGGGGAGCTGTTTTTT.

The chain uses TRBV6-4 and TRBJ2-3, with 7 bases identical to TRBD2. The CDR3 sequence is 13 residues long. V trimming: 5 bases; J trimming: 2 bases; junction bases outside the gene matches: 1. Germline CDR1 is MRHNA and CDR2 is SNTAGT. The CDR3 nucleotides read TGTGCCAGCAGTAGCGGGGACACAGATACGCAGTATTTT. Its protein is CASSSGDTDTQYF.

The chain employs TRBV28 and TRBJ2-7, with no clear D. V was clipped by 8 bases and J by 4 bases, with 12 bases between them. The CDR3 runs to 12 residues. The germline V gene has CDR1 MDHEN and CDR2 SYDVKM. The DNA of the CDR3 is TGTGCCAGCTCTAAGGTGGGTTACGAGCAGTACTTC. This gives the protein CASSKVGYEQYF.

The gene calls are TRBV11-2 and TRBJ2-1; 11 nucleotides line up with TRBD2. There are 17 residues in the CDR3. Germline lookup yields CDR1 SGHAT and CDR2 FQNNGV. J was trimmed by 4 bases and V by 1 base; bases with no gene match: 6. The CDR3 reads CASSLALAGGMYNEQFF. The CDR3 nucleotides read TGTGCCAGCAGCTTAGCGCTAGCGGGAGGTATGTACAATGAGCAGTTCTTC.

In the case of this clone: This likely reflects a read error, since a far larger clone is one base away. This chain connects TRBV7-9 to TRBJ2-1; D is unclear. Germline V gives CDR1 SEHNR, CDR2 FQNEAQ (reference sequence). V was shortened by 2 bases and J by 0 bases, with 8 bases between the two germline ends. The CDR3 totals 15 residues. CDR3 region: CASSLQVGSYNEQFF. Here the CDR3 DNA reads TGTGCCAGCAGCTTACAGGTGGGCTCCTACAATGAGCAGTTCTTC.